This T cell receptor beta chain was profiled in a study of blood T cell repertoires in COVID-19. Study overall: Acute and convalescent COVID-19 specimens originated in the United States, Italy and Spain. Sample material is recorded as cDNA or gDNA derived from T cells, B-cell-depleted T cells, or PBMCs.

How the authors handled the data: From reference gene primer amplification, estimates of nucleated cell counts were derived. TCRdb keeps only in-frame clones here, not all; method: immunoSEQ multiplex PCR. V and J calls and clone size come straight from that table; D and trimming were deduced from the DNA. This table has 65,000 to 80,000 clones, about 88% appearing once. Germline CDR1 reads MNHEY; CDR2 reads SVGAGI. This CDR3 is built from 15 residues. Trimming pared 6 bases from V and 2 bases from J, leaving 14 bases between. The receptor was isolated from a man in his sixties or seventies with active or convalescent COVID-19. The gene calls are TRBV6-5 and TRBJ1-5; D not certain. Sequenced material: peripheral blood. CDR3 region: CASSALFGGNQPQHF. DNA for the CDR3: TGTGCCAGCAGCGCCTTATTCGGGGGCAATCAGCCCCAGCATTTT.